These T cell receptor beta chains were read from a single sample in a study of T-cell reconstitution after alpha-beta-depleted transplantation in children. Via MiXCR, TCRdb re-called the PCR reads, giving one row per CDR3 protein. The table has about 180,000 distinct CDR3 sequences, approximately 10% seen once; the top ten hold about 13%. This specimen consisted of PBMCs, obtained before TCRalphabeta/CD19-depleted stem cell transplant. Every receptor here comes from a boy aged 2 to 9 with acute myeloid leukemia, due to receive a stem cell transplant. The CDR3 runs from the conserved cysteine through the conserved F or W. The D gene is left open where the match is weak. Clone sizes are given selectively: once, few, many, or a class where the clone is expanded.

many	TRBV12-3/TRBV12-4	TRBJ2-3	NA	CASKGGRTDTQYF	TGTGCCAGCAAGGGGGGGCGCACAGATACGCAGTATTTT
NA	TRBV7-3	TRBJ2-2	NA	CASRGSTGELFF	TGTGCCAGCAGGGGGAGCACCGGGGAGCTGTTTTTT
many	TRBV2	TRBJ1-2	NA	CASSGTGTNYGYTF	TGTGCCAGCAGTGGGACCGGAACTAACTATGGCTACACCTTC
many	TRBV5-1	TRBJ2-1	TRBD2	CASSYPGLAGDNEQFF	TGCGCCAGCAGTTACCCCGGACTAGCGGGAGACAATGAGCAGTTCTTC
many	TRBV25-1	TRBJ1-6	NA	CASSELGSISYNSPLHF	TGTGCCAGCAGTGAATTAGGGTCTATCTCCTATAATTCACCCCTCCACTTT
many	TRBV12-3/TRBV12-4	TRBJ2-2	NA	CASPKGLTGELFF	TGTGCCAGCCCGAAGGGTCTGACCGGGGAGCTGTTTTTT
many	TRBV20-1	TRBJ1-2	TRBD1	CSASGTGGLNYGYTF	TGCAGTGCTTCCGGGACAGGGGGCCTCAACTATGGCTACACCTTC
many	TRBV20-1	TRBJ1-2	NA	CSARHSGFYGYTF	TGCAGTGCTAGACACAGCGGATTCTATGGCTACACCTTC
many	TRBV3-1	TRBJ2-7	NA	CASSHSESFRSYEQYF	TGTGCCAGCAGTCACAGCGAGAGTTTTCGCTCCTACGAGCAGTACTTC
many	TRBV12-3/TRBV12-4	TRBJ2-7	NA	CASSLGALYYEQYF	TGTGCCAGCAGTTTAGGGGCTCTGTATTACGAGCAGTACTTC
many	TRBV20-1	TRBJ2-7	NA	CSARDLMEGSYEQYF	TGCAGTGCTAGAGATCTAATGGAGGGGTCCTACGAGCAGTACTTC
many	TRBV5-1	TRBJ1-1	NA	CASSLVLGNTEAFF	TGCGCCAGCAGCTTGGTCTTGGGTAACACTGAAGCTTTCTTT
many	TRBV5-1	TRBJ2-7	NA	CASRPGDRREQYF	TGCGCCAGCAGACCTGGGGACCGACGGGAGCAGTACTTC
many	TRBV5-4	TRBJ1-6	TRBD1	CASSLAGTGSSPLHF	TGTGCCAGCAGCTTGGCCGGGACAGGGAGTTCACCCCTCCACTTT
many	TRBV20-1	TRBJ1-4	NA	CSARWGANEKLFF	TGCAGTGCTAGATGGGGGGCTAATGAAAAACTGTTTTTT
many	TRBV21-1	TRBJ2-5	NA	CASNVPGQGLETQYF	TGTGCCAGCAACGTCCCGGGACAGGGTCTCGAGACCCAGTACTTC
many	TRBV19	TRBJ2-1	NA	CASSIGGGWTGRYNEQFF	TGTGCCAGTAGTATTGGGGGGGGCTGGACAGGGAGGTACAATGAGCAGTTCTTC
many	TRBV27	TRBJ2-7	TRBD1	CASSWTGGYYEQYF	TGTGCCAGCAGCTGGACAGGCGGTTACTACGAGCAGTACTTC
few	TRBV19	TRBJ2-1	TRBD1	CASSQLRGQGFDEQFF	TGTGCCAGTAGTCAACTAAGGGGACAGGGTTTTGATGAGCAGTTCTTC
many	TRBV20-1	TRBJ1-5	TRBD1	CSAKGGTGSPYSNQPQHF	TGCAGTGCAAAGGGCGGGACAGGGAGCCCTTATAGCAATCAGCCCCAGCATTTT
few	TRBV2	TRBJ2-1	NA	CASRTSRDSPGNEQFF	TGTGCCAGCAGAACTTCCCGGGACTCCCCGGGGAATGAGCAGTTCTTC
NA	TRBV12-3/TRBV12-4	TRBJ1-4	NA	CASSKEAEKLFF	TGTGCCAGCAGTAAGGAGGCTGAAAAACTGTTTTTT
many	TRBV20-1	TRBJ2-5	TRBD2	CSARMLGGGDQETQYF	TGCAGTGCTAGAATGTTGGGTGGGGGGGACCAAGAGACCCAGTACTTC
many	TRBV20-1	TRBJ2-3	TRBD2	CSREERSFTDTQYF	TGCAGCCGGGAGGAGCGGAGCTTCACAGATACGCAGTATTTT
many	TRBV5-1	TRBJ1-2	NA	CASSFTRHDSYPTTDYGYTF	TGCGCCAGCAGCTTTACCCGACACGACAGCTACCCCACGACGGATTATGGCTACACCTTC
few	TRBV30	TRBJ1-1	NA	CAYWRGQLRAFF	TGTGCCTACTGGCGGGGGCAACTCAGAGCTTTCTTT
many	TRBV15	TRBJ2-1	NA	CATSRDPGSYNEQFF	TGTGCCACCAGCAGAGACCCCGGCTCCTACAATGAGCAGTTCTTC
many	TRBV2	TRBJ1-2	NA	CASKVDGLYGYTF	TGTGCCAGCAAAGTGGACGGACTCTATGGCTACACCTTC
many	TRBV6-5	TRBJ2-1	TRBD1	CASRRLQGARFHSTEYNEQFF	TGTGCCAGCAGGCGTCTCCAGGGGGCGAGGTTCCATTCGACCGAATACAATGAGCAGTTCTTC
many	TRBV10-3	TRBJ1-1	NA	CAISESYRAFF	TGTGCCATCAGTGAGTCATACAGAGCTTTCTTT
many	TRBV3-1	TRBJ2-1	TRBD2	CASSQELAGSYNEQFF	TGTGCCAGCAGCCAAGAACTAGCGGGGTCGTACAATGAGCAGTTCTTC
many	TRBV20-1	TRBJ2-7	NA	CSASSVYEQYF	TGCAGTGCTAGTTCCGTCTACGAGCAGTACTTC
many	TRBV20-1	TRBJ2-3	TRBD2	CSQPSGGAGSDTQYF	TGCAGTCAACCCTCCGGGGGGGCCGGGTCAGATACGCAGTATTTT
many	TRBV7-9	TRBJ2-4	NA	CASSSGLVAKNIQYF	TGTGCCAGCAGCTCAGGGTTGGTAGCCAAAAACATTCAGTACTTC
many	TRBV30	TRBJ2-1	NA	CAWKPAGKDNEQFF	TGTGCCTGGAAACCGGCAGGGAAGGACAATGAGCAGTTCTTC
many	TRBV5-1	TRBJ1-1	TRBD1	CASSIGQGNTEAFF	TGCGCCAGCAGCATTGGACAGGGGAACACTGAAGCTTTCTTT
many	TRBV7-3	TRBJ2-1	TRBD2	CASSLTSASGGREQFF	TGTGCCAGCAGCTTAACGTCCGCTAGCGGGGGGCGTGAGCAGTTCTTC
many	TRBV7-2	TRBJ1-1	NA	CASSPKTPPKNTEAFF	TGTGCCAGCAGCCCGAAGACCCCACCCAAGAACACTGAAGCTTTCTTT
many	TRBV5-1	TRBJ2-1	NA	CASSLKYNEQFF	TGCGCCAGCAGCTTGAAATACAATGAGCAGTTCTTC
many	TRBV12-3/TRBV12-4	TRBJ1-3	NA	CASSLDSTGNTIYF	TGTGCCAGCAGTCTAGACAGTACTGGAAACACCATATATTTT
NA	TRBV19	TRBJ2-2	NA	CASSSGTYGTGELFF	TGTGCCAGTAGCTCCGGGACCTACGGAACCGGGGAGCTGTTTTTT